The 2 T cell receptor beta chains below all came from one sample that was sequenced in a study of blood T cell repertoires in COVID-19. TCRdb's copy holds only in-frame clones and misses some; the assay was immunoSEQ multiplex PCR. The sample consists of roughly 450,000 clones, 90% of them appearing once. The specimen was PBMCs or T cells enriched from blood (not recorded which). These receptors all stem from a man aged 18 to 30 who had recovered from COVID-19.

The chain joins TRBV10-3 to TRBJ1-1, with 7 bases matching TRBD1. V was clipped by 6 bases and J by 2 bases; unmatched bases: 6. This CDR3 contains 14 residues. Germline CDR1 ENHRY, CDR2 SYGVKD. The CDR3 DNA reads TGTGCCATCAGAATGGACAGGACCAACACTGAAGCTTTCTTT. Its translation is CAIRMDRTNTEAFF.

In its sample, this clone was seen once. The J gene is TRBJ2-1, the V gene TRBV6-5, with 7 bases matching TRBD1. V shed 6 bases and J 9 bases; nucleotides not matched to a gene: 14. CDR3 length: 15 residues. Germline values: CDR1 MNHEY, CDR2 SVGAGI. The CDR3 loop is CASSLTGAIGSEQFF. The CDR3 DNA sequence: TGTGCCAGCAGCCTCACAGGGGCGATAGGTAGTGAGCAGTTCTTC.